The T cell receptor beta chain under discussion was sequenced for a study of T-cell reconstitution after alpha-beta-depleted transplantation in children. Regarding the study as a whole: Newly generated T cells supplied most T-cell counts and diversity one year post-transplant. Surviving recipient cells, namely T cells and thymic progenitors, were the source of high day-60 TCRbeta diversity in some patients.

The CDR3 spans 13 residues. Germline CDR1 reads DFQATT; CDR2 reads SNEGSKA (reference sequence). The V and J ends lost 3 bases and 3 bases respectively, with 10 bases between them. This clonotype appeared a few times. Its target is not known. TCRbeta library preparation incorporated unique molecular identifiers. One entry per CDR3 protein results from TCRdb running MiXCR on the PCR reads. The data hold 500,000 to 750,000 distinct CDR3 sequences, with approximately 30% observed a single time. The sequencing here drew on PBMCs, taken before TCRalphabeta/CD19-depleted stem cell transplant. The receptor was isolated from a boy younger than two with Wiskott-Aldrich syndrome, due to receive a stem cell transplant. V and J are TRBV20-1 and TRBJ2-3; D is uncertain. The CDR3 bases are TGCAGTGCTAGGGTAGTGACTACAGATACGCAGTATTTT. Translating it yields CSARVVTTDTQYF.